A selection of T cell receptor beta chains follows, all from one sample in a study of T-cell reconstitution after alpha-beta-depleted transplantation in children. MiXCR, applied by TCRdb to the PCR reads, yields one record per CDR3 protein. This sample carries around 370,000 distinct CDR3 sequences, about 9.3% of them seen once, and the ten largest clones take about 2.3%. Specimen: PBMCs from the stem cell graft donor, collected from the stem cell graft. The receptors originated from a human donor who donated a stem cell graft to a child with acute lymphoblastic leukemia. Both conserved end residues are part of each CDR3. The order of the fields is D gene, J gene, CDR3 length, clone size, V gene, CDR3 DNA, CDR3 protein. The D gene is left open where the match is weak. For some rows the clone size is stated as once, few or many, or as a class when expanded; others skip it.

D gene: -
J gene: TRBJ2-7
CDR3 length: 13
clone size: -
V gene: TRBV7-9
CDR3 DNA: TGTGCCAGCACCGACCCTCGGGCCTACGAGCAGTACTTC
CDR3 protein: CASTDPRAYEQYF

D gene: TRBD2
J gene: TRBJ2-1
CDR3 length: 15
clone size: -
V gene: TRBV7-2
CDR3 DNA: TGTGCCAGCAGCTTAGAGTCTAGCGGGAGAAGTGAGCAGTTCTTC
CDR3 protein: CASSLESSGRSEQFF

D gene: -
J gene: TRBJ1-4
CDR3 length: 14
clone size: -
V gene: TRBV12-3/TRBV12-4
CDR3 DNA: TGTGCCAGCAGGTTGAGGGGAGGTAGTGAAAAACTGTTTTTT
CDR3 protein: CASRLRGGSEKLFF

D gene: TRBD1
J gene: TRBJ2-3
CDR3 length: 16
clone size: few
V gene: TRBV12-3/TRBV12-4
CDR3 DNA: TGTGCCAGCAGTTTAGTTGGACAGGGCGCCGGAGATACGCAGTATTTT
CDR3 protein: CASSLVGQGAGDTQYF

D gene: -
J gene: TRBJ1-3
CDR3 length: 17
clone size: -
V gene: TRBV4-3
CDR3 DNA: TGCGCCAGCAGCCAAGATCTTCGGGAGGGTGCCGGGAACACCATATATTTT
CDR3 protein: CASSQDLREGAGNTIYF

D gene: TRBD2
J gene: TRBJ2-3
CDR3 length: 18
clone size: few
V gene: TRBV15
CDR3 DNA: TGTGCCACCAGCAGAGATCCTCAGACTAGCGGGACTGAGGATACGCAGTATTTT
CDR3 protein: CATSRDPQTSGTEDTQYF

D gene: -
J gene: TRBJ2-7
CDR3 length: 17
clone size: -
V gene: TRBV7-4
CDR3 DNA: TGTGCCAGCAGCAGGGGTCCTCCAGGCGTGGGCTGGGCCGAGCAGTACTTC
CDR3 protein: CASSRGPPGVGWAEQYF

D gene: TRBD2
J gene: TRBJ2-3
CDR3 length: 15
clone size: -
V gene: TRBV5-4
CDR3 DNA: TGTGCCAGCAGCTTAAGCGGGAGGGCCTCAGATACGCAGTATTTT
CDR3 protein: CASSLSGRASDTQYF

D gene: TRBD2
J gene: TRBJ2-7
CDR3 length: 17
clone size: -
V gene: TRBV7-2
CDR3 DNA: TGTGCCAGCAGCTTCGAGGGACTAGCGGAGATCAAGTACGAGCAGTACTTC
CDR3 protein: CASSFEGLAEIKYEQYF

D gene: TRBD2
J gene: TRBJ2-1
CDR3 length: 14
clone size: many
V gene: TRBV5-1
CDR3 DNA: TGCGCCAGCCTAGCGGGAGGGACCCACAATGAGCAGTTCTTC
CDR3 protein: CASLAGGTHNEQFF

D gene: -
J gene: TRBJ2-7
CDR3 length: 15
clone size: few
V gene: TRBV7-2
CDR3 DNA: TGTGCCAGCAGCCCAGACTTCGCCCCCACCTACGAGCAGTACTTC
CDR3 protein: CASSPDFAPTYEQYF

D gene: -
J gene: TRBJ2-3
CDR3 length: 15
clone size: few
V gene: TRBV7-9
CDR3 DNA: TGTGCCAGCAGCGCGGGACAGCAAAACACAGATACGCAGTATTTT
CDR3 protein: CASSAGQQNTDTQYF

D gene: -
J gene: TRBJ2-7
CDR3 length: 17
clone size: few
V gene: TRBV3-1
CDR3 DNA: TGTGCCAGCAGCCAATCGTCGCAGAAGCCGGGGAGCTACGAGCAGTACTTC
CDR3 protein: CASSQSSQKPGSYEQYF

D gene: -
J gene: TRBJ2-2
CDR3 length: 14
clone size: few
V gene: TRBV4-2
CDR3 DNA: TGTGCCAGCAGCATGGTGCAGGGCACCGGGGAGCTGTTTTTT
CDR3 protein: CASSMVQGTGELFF

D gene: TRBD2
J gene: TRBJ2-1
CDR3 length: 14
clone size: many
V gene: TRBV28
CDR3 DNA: TGTGCCAGCAGTCTAGCGGGAGGGTCCCATGAGCAGTTCTTC
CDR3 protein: CASSLAGGSHEQFF

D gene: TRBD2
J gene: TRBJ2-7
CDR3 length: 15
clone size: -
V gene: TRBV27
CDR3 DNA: TGTGCCAGCAGTTTAGAGGGACTAGCGCCCTACGAGCAGTACTTC
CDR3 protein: CASSLEGLAPYEQYF

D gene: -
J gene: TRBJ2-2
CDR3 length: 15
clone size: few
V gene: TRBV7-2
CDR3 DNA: TGTGCCAGCAGCTTAGTAGCGTCGAACACCGGGGAGCTGTTTTTT
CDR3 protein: CASSLVASNTGELFF

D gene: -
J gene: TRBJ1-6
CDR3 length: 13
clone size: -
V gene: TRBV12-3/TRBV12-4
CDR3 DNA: TGTGCCAGCAGTTTATCGCAGCAGTCACCCCTCCACTTT
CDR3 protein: CASSLSQQSPLHF

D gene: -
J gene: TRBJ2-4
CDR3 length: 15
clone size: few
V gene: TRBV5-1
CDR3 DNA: TGCGCCAGCAGCTTGCTGGCAGGGGACAAAAACATTCAGTACTTC
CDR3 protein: CASSLLAGDKNIQYF

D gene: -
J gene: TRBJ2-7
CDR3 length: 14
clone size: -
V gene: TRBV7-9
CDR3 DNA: TGTGCCAGCAGCTTAGACAGCCTGTCTACCGAGCAGTACTTC
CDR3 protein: CASSLDSLSTEQYF

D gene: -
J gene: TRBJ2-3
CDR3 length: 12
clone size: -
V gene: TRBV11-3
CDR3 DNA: TGTGCCAGCAGCTTAGCGTCCGGTACGCAGTATTTT
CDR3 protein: CASSLASGTQYF

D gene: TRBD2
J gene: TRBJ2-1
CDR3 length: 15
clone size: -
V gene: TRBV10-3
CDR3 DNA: TGTGCCATCAGTGAGGGGGGACTAGCCGTTCCTGAGCAGTTCTTC
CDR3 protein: CAISEGGLAVPEQFF

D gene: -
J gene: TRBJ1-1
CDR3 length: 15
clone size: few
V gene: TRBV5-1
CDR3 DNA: TGCGCCAGCAGCTTGTCATCGGGTTCAAACACTGAAGCTTTCTTT
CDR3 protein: CASSLSSGSNTEAFF

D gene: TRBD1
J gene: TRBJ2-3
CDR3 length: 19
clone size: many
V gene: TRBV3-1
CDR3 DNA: TGTGCCAGCAGCCAAGAGTGGGGAGACAGGGCGGACATTACAGATACGCAGTATTTT
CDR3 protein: CASSQEWGDRADITDTQYF

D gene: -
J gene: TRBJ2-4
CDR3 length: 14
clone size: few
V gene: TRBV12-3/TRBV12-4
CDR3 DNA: TGTGCCAGCAGTGTCAGGGGATCCAAAAACATTCAGTACTTC
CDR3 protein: CASSVRGSKNIQYF

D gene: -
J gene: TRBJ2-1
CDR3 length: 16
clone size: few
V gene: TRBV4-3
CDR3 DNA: TGCGCCAGCAGCCAGGTCTCGGGCGGCTCCTACAATGAGCAGTTCTTC
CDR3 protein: CASSQVSGGSYNEQFF

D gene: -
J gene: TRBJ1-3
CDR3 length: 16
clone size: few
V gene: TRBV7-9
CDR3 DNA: TGTGCCAGCAGCTTAGAGTTCGGATCCTCTGGAAACACCATATATTTT
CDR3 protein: CASSLEFGSSGNTIYF

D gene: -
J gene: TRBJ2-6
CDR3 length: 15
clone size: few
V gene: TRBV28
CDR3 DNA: TGTGCCAGCAGAAGAGGGGGCTCTGGGGCCAACGTCCTGACTTTC
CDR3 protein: CASRRGGSGANVLTF

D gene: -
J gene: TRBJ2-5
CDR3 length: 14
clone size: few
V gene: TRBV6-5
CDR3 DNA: TGTGCCAGCAGTTACTCGACAGGATGGGAGACCCAGTACTTC
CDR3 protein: CASSYSTGWETQYF

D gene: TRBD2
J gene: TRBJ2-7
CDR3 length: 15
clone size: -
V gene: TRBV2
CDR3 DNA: TGTGCCAGCAGTGGACTAGCGGGAGGCTTCGGAGAGCAGTACTTC
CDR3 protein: CASSGLAGGFGEQYF

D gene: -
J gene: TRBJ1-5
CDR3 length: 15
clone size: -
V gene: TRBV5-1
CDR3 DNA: TGCGCCAGCAGCTTGGGTACAAGCCGCAATCAGCCCCAGCATTTT
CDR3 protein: CASSLGTSRNQPQHF

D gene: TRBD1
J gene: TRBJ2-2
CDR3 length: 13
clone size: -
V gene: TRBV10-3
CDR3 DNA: TGTGCCATCAGTGGGACAGGAACCGGGGAGCTGTTTTTT
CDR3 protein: CAISGTGTGELFF

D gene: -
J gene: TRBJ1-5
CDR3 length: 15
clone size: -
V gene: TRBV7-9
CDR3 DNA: TGTGCCAGCAGCTCATGGGGGGATAGCAATCAGCCCCAGCATTTT
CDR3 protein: CASSSWGDSNQPQHF

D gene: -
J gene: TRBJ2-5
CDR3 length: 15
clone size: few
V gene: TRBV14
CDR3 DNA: TGTGCCAGCAGCCAACCAACCCTAGGAGGGGAGACCCAGTACTTC
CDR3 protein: CASSQPTLGGETQYF

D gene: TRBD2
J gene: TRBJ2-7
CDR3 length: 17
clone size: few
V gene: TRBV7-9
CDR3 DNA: TGTGCCAGCAGCTCGTCTGGGGGGCTAGCGGGGCTCTACGAGCAGTACTTC
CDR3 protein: CASSSSGGLAGLYEQYF

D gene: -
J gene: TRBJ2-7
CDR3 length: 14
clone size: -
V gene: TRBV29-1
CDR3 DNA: TGCAGCGTTGAAGATGTTAACGGCCCCTACGAGCAGTACTTC
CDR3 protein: CSVEDVNGPYEQYF

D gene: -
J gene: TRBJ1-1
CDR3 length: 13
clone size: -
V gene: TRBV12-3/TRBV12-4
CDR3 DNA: TGTGCCAGCAGTTTTGGGACCGTCGGTGAAGCTTTCTTT
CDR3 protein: CASSFGTVGEAFF

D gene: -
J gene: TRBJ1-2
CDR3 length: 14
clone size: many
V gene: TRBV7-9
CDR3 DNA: TGTGCCAGCAGCTTAGCCCAGGGGTCCGTTGGCTACACCTTC
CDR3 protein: CASSLAQGSVGYTF

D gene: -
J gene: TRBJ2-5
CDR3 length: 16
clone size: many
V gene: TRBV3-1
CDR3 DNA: TGTGCCAGCAGCCAAGATTCCGCCGGGGGAGGAGAGACCCAGTACTTC
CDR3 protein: CASSQDSAGGGETQYF

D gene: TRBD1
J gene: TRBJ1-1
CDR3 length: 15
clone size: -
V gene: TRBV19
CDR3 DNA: TGTGCCAGTAGTACCATGACAGGGGTGAACACTGAAGCTTTCTTT
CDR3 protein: CASSTMTGVNTEAFF

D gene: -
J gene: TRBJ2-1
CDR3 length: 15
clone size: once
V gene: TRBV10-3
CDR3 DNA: TGTGCCATCAGTCCTGACGGGAGCACCTACAATGAGCAGTTCTTC
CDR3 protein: CAISPDGSTYNEQFF

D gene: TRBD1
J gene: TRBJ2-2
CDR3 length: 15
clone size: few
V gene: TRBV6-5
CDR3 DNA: TGTGCCAGCAGTACTGGGACAGGGCGCACCGGGGAGCTGTTTTTT
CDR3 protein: CASSTGTGRTGELFF

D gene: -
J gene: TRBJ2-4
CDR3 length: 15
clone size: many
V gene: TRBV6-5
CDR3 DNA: TGTGCCAGCAGTTACTCCGCCCAGGGAGGAAACATTCAGTACTTC
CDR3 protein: CASSYSAQGGNIQYF

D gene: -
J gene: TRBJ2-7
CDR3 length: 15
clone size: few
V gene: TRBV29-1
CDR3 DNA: TGCAGCGTTGAAGGGCTGGGGGTGCTTCCCTACGAGCAGTACTTC
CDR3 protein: CSVEGLGVLPYEQYF

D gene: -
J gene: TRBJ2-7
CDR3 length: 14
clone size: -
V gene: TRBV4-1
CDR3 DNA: TGCGCCAGCAGCCAACATCTAGGCACCTACGAGCAGTACTTC
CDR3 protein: CASSQHLGTYEQYF

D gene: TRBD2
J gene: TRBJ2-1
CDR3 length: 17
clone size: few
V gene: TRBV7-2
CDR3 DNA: TGTGCCAGCAGCTTATTCCCCGGGACTAGCTCCTACAATGAGCAGTTCTTC
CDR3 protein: CASSLFPGTSSYNEQFF

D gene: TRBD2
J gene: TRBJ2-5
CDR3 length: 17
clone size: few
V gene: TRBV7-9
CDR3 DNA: TGTGCCAGCAGCTTAGGGCTAGCGGTTGCATACCAAGAGACCCAGTACTTC
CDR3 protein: CASSLGLAVAYQETQYF

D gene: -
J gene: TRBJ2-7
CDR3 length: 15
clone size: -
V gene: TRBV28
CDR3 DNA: TGTGCCAGCAGCTCCGGGACTCCCCCGGGATACGAGCAGTACTTC
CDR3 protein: CASSSGTPPGYEQYF

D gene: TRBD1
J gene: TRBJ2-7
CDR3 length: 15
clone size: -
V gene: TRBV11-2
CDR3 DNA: TGTGCCAGCAGCTCAATCTACAGGGGCGGCTACGAGCAGTACTTC
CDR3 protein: CASSSIYRGGYEQYF

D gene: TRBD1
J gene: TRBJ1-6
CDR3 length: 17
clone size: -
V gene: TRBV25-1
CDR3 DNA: TGTGCCAGCAGTGATCAGTCGACAGGGGGTTCTAATTCACCCCTCCACTTT
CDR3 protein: CASSDQSTGGSNSPLHF

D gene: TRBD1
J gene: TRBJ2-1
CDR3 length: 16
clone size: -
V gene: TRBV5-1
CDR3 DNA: TGCACCAGCAGCTTGAGGGACAGGGAACCTTACAATGAGCAGTTCTTC
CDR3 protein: CTSSLRDREPYNEQFF

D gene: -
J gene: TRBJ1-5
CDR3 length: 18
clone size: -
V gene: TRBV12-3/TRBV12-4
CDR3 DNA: TGTGCCAGCACTCCCTCCTACCTGGGCCACTTACTCCAGCAGCCCCAGCATTTT
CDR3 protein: CASTPSYLGHLLQQPQHF

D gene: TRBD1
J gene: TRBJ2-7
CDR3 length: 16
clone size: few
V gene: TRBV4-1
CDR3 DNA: TGCGCCAGCAGCCAACCGGGACAGGAAATTCCCCACGAGCAGTACTTC
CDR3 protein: CASSQPGQEIPHEQYF

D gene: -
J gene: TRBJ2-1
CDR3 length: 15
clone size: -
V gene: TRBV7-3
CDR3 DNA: TGTGCCAGCAGCTCGGACGGCTTTTCCTACAATGAGCAGTTCTTC
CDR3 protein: CASSSDGFSYNEQFF

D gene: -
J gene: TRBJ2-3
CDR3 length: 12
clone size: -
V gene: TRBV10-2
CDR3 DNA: TGCGCCAGCAGTGGTGACAGAGATACGCAGTATTTT
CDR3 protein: CASSGDRDTQYF